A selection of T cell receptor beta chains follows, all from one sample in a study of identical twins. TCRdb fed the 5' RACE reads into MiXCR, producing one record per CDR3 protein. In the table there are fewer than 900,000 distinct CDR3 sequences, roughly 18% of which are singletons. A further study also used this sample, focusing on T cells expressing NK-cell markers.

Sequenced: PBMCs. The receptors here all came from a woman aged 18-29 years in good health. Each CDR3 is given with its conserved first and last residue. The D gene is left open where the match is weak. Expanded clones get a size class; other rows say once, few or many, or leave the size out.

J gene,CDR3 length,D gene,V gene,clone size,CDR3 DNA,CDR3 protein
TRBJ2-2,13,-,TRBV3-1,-,TGTGCCAGCAGCCAAGTTAGGATTCGGGAGCTGTTTTTT,CASSQVRIRELFF
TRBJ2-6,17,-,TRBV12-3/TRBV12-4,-,TGTGCCAGCAGTTTAGAAAAGCAGGACTCTGGGGCCAACGTCCTGACTTTC,CASSLEKQDSGANVLTF
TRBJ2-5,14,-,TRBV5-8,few,TGTGCCAGCAGTCTTACGTGGGGCTGGGAGACCCAGTACTTC,CASSLTWGWETQYF
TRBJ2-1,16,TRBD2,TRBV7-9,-,TGTGCCAGCACCTTCCCAGCGGGGGGTGGGTACAATGAGCAGTTCTTC,CASTFPAGGGYNEQFF
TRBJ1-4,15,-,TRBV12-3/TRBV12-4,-,TGTGCCAGCAGTTTGGGTCGTGGGGGACAAGAAAAACTGTTTTTT,CASSLGRGGQEKLFF
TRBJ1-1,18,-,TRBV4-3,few,TGCGCCAGCAGCCTTACCCACGTTAGACAGACCATGAACACTGAAGCTTTCTTT,CASSLTHVRQTMNTEAFF
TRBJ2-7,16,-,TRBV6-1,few,TGTGCCAGCAGCGTCCCCAGGGGCCCTATTGTTTACGAGCAGTACTTC,CASSVPRGPIVYEQYF
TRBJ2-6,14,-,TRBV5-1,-,TGCGCCAGTCGACAGGAGTCTGGGGCCAACGTCCTGACTTTC,CASRQESGANVLTF
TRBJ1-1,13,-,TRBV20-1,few,TGCAGTGCTAGCAATGACATGAACACTGAAGCTTTCTTT,CSASNDMNTEAFF
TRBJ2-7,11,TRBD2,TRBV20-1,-,TGCAGTGCTAGATCTAGCGGGAGCCCAATTTTC,CSARSSGSPIF
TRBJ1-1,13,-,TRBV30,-,TGTGCCTGGAAGGGCTCTTCCCTTGATGAAGCTTTCTTT,CAWKGSSLDEAFF
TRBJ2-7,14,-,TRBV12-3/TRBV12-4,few,TGTGCCAGCAGCCCGCAGGTCGGTTGGGATGAGCAGTACTTC,CASSPQVGWDEQYF
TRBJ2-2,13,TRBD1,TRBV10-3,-,TGTGCCACGGGACAGGACTACACCGGGGAGCTGTTTTTT,CATGQDYTGELFF
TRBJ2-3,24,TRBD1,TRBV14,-,TGTGCCAGCAGCCCCACAGTAGGGGGACAGGGGGGATTAGAGATAGTTGTTAAGTCGGATACGCAGTATTTT,CASSPTVGGQGGLEIVVKSDTQYF
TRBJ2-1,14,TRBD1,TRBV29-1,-,TGCAGCGTGATCCGGGACAGGGGGGGAGATGAGCAGTTCTTC,CSVIRDRGGDEQFF
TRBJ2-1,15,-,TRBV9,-,TGTGCCAGCACCCAACAGGGGGGGGAAGACAATGAGCAGTTCTTC,CASTQQGGEDNEQFF